The present T cell receptor (beta chain) was sequenced within a study of a mutant IDH1 vaccine in newly diagnosed glioma. Study in general: Treated patients, averaging around 40 years, were about 60% male and roughly 38% female.

The time point is: baseline, week 1 (first vaccination visit). Documented treatment: pre-vaccination baseline after standard-of-care therapy. CDR3 length: 17 amino acids. The V end lost 0 bases, the J end lost 0 bases, and 11 bases lay between the germline ends. The germline CDR1 and CDR2 sequences are ENHRY and SYGVKD. TCRdb's table, derived via immunoSEQ multiplex PCR, lists solely in-frame clones and lacks some. Seen here are around 89,000 clones, about four fifths observed once, and the top ten hold 7% to 9%. The TCR comes from a woman between 45 and 65 years old with glioma. The chain recombines TRBV10-3 with TRBJ2-2, with D perhaps TRBD2 (6 bases). The sample in question was PBMCs, obtained from a glioma patient treated with radiotherapy, temozolomide or both. CDR3 region: CAISESGAGTNTGELFF. The CDR3 DNA is TGTGCCATCAGTGAGTCAGGGGCGGGGACGAACACCGGGGAGCTGTTTTTT.